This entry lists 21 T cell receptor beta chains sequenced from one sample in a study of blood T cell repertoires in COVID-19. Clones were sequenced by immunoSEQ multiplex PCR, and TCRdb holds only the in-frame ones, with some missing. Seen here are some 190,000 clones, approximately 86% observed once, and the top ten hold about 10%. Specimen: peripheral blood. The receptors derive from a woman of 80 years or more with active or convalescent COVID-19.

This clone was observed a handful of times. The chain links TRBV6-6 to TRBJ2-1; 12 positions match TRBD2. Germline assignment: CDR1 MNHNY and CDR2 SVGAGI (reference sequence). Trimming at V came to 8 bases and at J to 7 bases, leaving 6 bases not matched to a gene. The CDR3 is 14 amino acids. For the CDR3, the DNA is TGTGCCAGCGCAGCTAGCGGGAGGGGTAATGAGCAGTTCTTC. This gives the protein CASAASGRGNEQFF.

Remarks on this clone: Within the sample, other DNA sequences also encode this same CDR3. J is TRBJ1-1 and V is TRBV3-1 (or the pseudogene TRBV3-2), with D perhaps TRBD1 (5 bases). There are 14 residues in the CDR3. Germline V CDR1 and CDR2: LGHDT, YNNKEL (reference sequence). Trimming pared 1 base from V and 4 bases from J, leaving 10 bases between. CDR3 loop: CASSQVRVGTEAFF. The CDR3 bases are TGTGCCAGCAGCCAAGTCAGGGTGGGCACTGAAGCTTTCTTT.

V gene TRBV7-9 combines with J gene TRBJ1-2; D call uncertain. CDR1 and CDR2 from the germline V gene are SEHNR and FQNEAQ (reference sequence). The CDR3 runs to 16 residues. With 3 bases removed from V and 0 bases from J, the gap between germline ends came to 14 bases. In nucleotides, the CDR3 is TGTGCCAGCAGCTTCTCGAGGTCACCAGCTAACTATGGCTACACCTTC. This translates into CASSFSRSPANYGYTF.

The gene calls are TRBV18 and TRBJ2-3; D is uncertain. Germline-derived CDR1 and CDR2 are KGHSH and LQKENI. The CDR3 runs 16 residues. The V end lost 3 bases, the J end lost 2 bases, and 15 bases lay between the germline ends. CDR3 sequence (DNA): TGTGCCAGCTCACCGCCGTCTGGCGGAATCACAGATACGCAGTATTTT. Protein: CASSPPSGGITDTQYF.

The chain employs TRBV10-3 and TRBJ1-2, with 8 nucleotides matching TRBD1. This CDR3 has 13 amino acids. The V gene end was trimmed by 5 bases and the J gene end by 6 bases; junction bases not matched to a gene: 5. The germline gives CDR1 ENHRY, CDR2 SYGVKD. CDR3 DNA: TGTGCCATCAGTTTGACAGGGGTCCATGGCTACACCTTC. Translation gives CAISLTGVHGYTF.

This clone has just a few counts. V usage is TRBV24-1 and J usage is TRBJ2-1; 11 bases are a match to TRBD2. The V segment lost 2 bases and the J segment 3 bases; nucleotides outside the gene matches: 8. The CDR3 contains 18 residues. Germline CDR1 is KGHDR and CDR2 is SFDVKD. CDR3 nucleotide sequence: TGTGCCACCAGTGATTCCTCATCCGGGACTAGCGGCTACAATGAGCAGTTCTTC. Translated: CATSDSSSGTSGYNEQFF.

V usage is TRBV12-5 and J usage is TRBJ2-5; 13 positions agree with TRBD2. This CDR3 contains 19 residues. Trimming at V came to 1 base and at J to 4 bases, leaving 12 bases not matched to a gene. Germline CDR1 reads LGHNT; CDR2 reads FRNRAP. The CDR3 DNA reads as TGTGCTAGTGGTTTGGGCGGTACTAGCGGGAGGGCCGGGGGAGAGACCCAGTACTTC. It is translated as CASGLGGTSGRAGGETQYF.

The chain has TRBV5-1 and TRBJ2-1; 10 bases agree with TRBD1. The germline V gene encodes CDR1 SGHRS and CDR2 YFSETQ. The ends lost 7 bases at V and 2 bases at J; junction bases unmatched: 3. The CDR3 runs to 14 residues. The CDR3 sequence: CASRDRGTYNEQFF. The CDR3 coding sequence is TGCGCCAGCCGGGACAGGGGTACCTACAATGAGCAGTTCTTC.

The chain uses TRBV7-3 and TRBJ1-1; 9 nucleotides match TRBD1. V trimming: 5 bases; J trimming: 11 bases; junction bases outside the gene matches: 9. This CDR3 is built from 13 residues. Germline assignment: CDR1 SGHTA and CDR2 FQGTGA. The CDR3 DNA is TGTGCCAGCAGCAACAACGGACAGGGGATGGCTTTCTTT. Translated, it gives CASSNNGQGMAFF.

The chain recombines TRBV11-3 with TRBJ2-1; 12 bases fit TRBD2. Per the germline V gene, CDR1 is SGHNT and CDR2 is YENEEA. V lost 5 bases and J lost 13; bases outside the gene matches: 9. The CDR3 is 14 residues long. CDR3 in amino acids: CASSIGLAGSVQFF. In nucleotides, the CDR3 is TGTGCCAGCAGCATAGGACTAGCGGGATCTGTTCAGTTCTTC.

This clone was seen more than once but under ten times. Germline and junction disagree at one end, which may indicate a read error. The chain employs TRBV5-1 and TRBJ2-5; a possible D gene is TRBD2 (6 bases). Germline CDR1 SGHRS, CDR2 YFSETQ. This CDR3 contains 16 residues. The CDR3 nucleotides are TGCGCCAGCAGATTGGACGGAGCGGGCCCCCAAGAGACCCAGTACTTC. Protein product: CASRLDGAGPQETQYF.

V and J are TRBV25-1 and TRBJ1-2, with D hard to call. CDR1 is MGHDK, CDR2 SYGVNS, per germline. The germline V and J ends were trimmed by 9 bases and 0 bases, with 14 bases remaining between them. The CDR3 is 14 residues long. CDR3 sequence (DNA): TGTGCCAGTTCGTCGGGAGAAACTAACTATGGCTACACCTTC. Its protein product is CASSSGETNYGYTF.

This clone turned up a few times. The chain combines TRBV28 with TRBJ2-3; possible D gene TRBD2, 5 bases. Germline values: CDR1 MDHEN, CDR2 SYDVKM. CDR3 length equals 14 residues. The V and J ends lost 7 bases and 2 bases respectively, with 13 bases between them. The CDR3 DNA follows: TGTGCCAGCAAGAAAGAGGGCCCCACAGATACGCAGTATTTT. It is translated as CASKKEGPTDTQYF.

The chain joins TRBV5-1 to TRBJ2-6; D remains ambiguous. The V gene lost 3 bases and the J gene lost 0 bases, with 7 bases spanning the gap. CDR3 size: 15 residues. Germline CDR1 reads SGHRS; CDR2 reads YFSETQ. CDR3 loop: CASSSSLSGANVLTF. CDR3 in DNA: TGCGCCAGCAGCTCCTCCCTCTCTGGGGCCAACGTCCTGACTTTC.

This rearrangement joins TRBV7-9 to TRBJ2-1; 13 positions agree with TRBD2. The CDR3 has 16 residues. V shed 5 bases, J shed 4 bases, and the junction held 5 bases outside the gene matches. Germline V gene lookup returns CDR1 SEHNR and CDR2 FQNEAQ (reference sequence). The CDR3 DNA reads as TGTGCCAGCAGCCCCCAACTAGCGGGAGGGTACAATGAGCAGTTCTTC. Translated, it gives CASSPQLAGGYNEQFF.

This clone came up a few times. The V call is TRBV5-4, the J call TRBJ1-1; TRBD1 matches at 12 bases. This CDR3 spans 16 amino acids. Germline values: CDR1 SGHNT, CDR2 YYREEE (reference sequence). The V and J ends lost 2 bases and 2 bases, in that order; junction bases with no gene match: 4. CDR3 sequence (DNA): TGTGCCAGCAGCTTAACGGGACAGGGGGCCAACACTGAAGCTTTCTTT. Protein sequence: CASSLTGQGANTEAFF.

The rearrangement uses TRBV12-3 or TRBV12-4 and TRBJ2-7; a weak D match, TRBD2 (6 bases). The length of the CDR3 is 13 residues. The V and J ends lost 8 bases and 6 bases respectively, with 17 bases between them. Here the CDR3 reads CASGLWGGSEQYF. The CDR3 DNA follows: TGTGCCAGCGGTCTCTGGGGAGGTAGCGAGCAGTACTTC.

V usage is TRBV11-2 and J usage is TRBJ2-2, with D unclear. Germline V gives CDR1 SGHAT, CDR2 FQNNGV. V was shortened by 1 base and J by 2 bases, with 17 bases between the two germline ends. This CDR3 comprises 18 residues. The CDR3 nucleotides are TGTGCCAGCAGCTTAGTTTACGGTCACTTCTCCAACACCGGGGAGCTGTTTTTT. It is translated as CASSLVYGHFSNTGELFF.

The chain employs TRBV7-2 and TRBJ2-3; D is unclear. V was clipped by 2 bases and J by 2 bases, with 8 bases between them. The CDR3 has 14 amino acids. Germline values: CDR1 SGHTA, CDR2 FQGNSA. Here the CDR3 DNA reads TGTGCCAGCAGCTTAAGTACAGCCACAGATACGCAGTATTTT. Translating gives CASSLSTATDTQYF. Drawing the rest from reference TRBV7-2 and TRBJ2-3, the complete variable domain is GAGVSQSPSNKVTEKGKDVELRCDPISGHTALYWYRQSLGQGLEFLIYFQGNSAPDKSGLPSDRFSAERTGGSVSTLTIQRTQQEDSAVYLCASSLSTATDTQYFGPGTRLTVL.

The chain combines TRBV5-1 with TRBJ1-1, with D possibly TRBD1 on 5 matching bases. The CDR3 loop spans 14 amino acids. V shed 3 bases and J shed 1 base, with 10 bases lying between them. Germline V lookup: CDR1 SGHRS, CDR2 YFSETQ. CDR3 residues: CASSWAGPNTEAFF. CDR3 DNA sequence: TGCGCCAGCAGCTGGGCAGGGCCGAACACTGAAGCTTTCTTT.

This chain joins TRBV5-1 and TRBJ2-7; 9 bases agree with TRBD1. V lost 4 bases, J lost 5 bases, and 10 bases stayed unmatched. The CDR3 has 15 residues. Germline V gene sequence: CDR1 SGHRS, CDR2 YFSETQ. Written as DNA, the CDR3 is TGCGCCAGCAGCGGGGGGGACAGGGTACTCCACGAGCAGTACTTC. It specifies CASSGGDRVLHEQYF.